This entry lists 30 T cell receptor beta chains sequenced from one sample in a study of response to subunit inactivated influenza vaccine. TCRdb itself ran the RT-PCR reads through MiXCR, one entry per CDR3 protein. The sample includes fewer than 700,000 distinct CDR3 sequences, 13% seen only once; the top ten take less than 15%. The sample consisted of PBMCs from blood, taken roughly 46 days after vaccination. These TCRs come from a man in his forties or fifties who received an inactivated influenza vaccine.

This chain connects TRBV9 to TRBJ1-1, with a possible D match to TRBD1 (5 bases). The germline V gene encodes CDR1 SGDLS and CDR2 YYNGEE. The CDR3 is 14 residues long. Deletions cut 0 bases from V and 4 bases from J, with 10 bases between. CDR3 in amino acids: CASSVAGVLTEAFF. The CDR3 DNA sequence: TGTGCCAGCAGCGTAGCGGGGGTACTCACTGAAGCTTTCTTT. Variable domain in full (rest from reference TRBV9 and TRBJ1-1): DSGVTQTPKHLITATGQRVTLRCSPRSGDLSVYWYQQSLDQGLQFLIQYYNGEERAKGNILERFSAQQFPDLHSELNLSSLELGDSALYFCASSVAGVLTEAFFGQGTRLTVV.

This clonotype appeared a few times. V and J are TRBV4-1 and TRBJ2-5; D remains ambiguous. This CDR3 has 14 residues. Germline V gene sequence: CDR1 MGHRA, CDR2 YSYEKL. V shed 1 base and J shed 5 bases, with 11 bases lying between them. Written as DNA, the CDR3 is TGCGCCAGCAGCCAAGGGTCAGCCCAGGAGACCCAGTACTTC. As protein: CASSQGSAQETQYF.

V gene TRBV4-2 combines with J gene TRBJ2-7, with 9 bases aligning to TRBD1. Germline CDR1 is LGHNA and CDR2 is YNFKEQ. The CDR3 has 15 amino acids. The trim removed 3 bases at V and 2 bases at J, leaving 5 bases unmatched. The CDR3 reads CASSHLGQGAYEQYF. Written as DNA, the CDR3 is TGTGCCAGCAGCCATCTGGGACAGGGTGCCTACGAGCAGTACTTC.

The sample holds a few counts of this clonotype. The chain carries TRBV9 and TRBJ2-5; D tentatively fits TRBD1 or TRBD2 (6 bases each). This CDR3 is 16 amino acids long. Deletions cut 3 bases from V and 4 bases from J, with 19 bases between. Germline CDR1 reads SGDLS; CDR2 reads YYNGEE. The CDR3 DNA reads as TGTGCCAGCAGCGGCCAAACGTCGGGGGCGGGAGAGACCCAGTACTTC. Amino acid sequence: CASSGQTSGAGETQYF.

This clonotype was seen many times. At one end, the junction sequence differs from germline, possibly due to a read error. J is TRBJ2-3 and V is TRBV12-3 or TRBV12-4, with D unclear. This CDR3 is built from 12 residues. CDR3 sequence reads: CASSLVPDTQYF. CDR3 in DNA: TGTGCCAGCAGCTTAGTCCCAGATACGCAGTATTTT.

This clonotype was counted many times. J is TRBJ2-7 and V is TRBV10-3, with D unresolved. This CDR3 is 13 amino acids long. With 4 bases removed from V and 3 bases from J, the gap between germline ends came to 10 bases. Germline V gives CDR1 ENHRY, CDR2 SYGVKD. As DNA, the CDR3 is TGTGCCATCAGTGGGTCGGCAAACTACGAGCAGTACTTC. This sequence encodes CAISGSANYEQYF.

This clonotype was detected a few times. The CDR3 nucleotides read TGTGCCAGCAGCGTAGCCGGGACAGGGACCGGGGAGCTGTTTTTT. It encodes CASSVAGTGTGELFF. The rearrangement joins TRBV9 to TRBJ2-2, with 9 bases identical to TRBD1. Germline assignment: CDR1 SGDLS and CDR2 YYNGEE. Germline trimming cut 0 bases from V and 5 bases from J; bases unmatched to any gene: 2. The CDR3 consists of 15 residues.

CDR3 amino acids: CASSYDEVLAGGQETQYF. CDR3 DNA sequence: TGTGCCAGCAGTTACGATGAGGTTCTAGCGGGGGGACAAGAGACCCAGTACTTC. V and J are TRBV6-5 and TRBJ2-5; TRBD2 matches 11 bases. The CDR3 is 18 residues long. J lost 2 bases, V lost 2 bases, and 10 bases had no gene match. Germline CDR1 MNHEY, CDR2 SVGAGI.

This clonotype was counted a few times. For the CDR3, the DNA is TGCGCCAGCAGCCAAATCGCGGGGGGCGAGCAGTACTTC. It codes for CASSQIAGGEQYF. This rearrangement joins TRBV4-1 to TRBJ2-7, with TRBD2 identical over 8 bases. The V gene end was trimmed by 2 bases and the J gene end by 6 bases; junction bases not matched to a gene: 3. Germline CDR1 MGHRA, CDR2 YSYEKL. The CDR3 runs 13 residues.

This clonotype has a count of ten or more. The gene calls are TRBV29-1 and TRBJ2-7; the D gene could be TRBD1 or TRBD2 (5 bases each). V was cut by 6 bases and J by 6 bases, with 15 bases left in between. Germline values: CDR1 SQVTM, CDR2 ANQGSEA. The CDR3 consists of 12 residues. The CDR3 bases are TGCAGCGTCCTAGGGGACCAACGCGAGCAGTACTTC. Residues: CSVLGDQREQYF.

This clonotype came up a few times. The rearrangement uses TRBV11-1 and TRBJ2-2; D gene unclear. This CDR3 spans 14 amino acids. V lost 2 bases and J 7 bases, leaving 11 bases between the germline ends. Germline V gene sequence: CDR1 SGHAT, CDR2 FQDESV (reference sequence). The CDR3 is CASSLIQQGGELFF. In nucleotides, the CDR3 is TGTGCCAGCAGCTTAATCCAGCAAGGCGGGGAGCTGTTTTTT.

This clonotype was observed a few times. This may arise from a read error, as a much more abundant clone is one base away. This chain uses TRBV5-6 with TRBJ2-5, with D perhaps matching TRBD2 (5 bases). This CDR3 comprises 13 residues. The germline V gene encodes CDR1 SGHDT and CDR2 YYEEEE. V was shortened by 1 base and J by 5 bases, with 9 bases between the two germline ends. The CDR3 protein is CASSLTLAETQYF. For the CDR3, the DNA is TGTGCCAGCAGCTTGACTCTAGCTGAGACCCAGTACTTC.

V and J are TRBV21-1 and TRBJ2-7; the table's D call, TRBD1, has no DNA check behind it. TRBV21-1 is recorded as a pseudogene. The CDR3 extends over 16 amino acids. Written as DNA, the CDR3 is TGTGCCAGCAGAGGGGGATCGGGCAGAATCAGCTGCGAGCAGTACTTC. As protein: CASRGGSGRISCEQYF.

This clonotype was counted between two and nine times. The chain couples TRBV20-1 to TRBJ2-4; the D gene is possibly TRBD2 (5 bases). The CDR3 contains 14 residues. Germline CDR1 DFQATT, CDR2 SNEGSKA (reference sequence). V lost 4 bases and J lost 0, with 10 bases in between. CDR3 in amino acids: CSAIGSLAKNIQYF. The CDR3 DNA reads as TGCAGTGCTATTGGGAGTCTAGCCAAAAACATTCAGTACTTC.

This clonotype showed up just a few times. The chain has TRBV5-4 and TRBJ2-3; either TRBD1 or TRBD2 may supply D (5 bases each). V lost 5 bases and J 6 bases, leaving 16 bases between the germline ends. Per the germline V gene, CDR1 is SGHNT and CDR2 is YYREEE (reference sequence). This CDR3 has 14 amino acids. The DNA of the CDR3 is TGTGCCAGCAGTTCCCGGGACCCCTCCGATACGCAGTATTTT. Translated: CASSSRDPSDTQYF.

The chain combines TRBV5-1 with TRBJ2-3, with TRBD1 matching over 10 bases. Germline CDR1 and CDR2: SGHRS and YFSETQ. Germline trimming cut 4 bases from V and 4 bases from J; bases unmatched to any gene: 6. This CDR3 spans 15 amino acids. CDR3 sequence: CASSDPGQGSDTQYF. Here the CDR3 DNA reads TGCGCCAGCAGCGACCCGGGACAGGGGTCAGATACGCAGTATTTT.

In this sample, this clonotype turned up many times. The chain has TRBV29-1 and TRBJ2-1; no firm D call. V lost 0 bases and J lost 8, with 11 bases in between. The CDR3 contains 13 residues. CDR1 and CDR2 from the germline V gene are SQVTM and ANQGSEA. The CDR3 reads CSVEDEYEDEQFF. The CDR3 DNA is TGCAGCGTTGAAGATGAGTACGAAGATGAGCAGTTCTTC.

The chain couples TRBV7-9 to TRBJ1-2; D possibly corresponds to TRBD1 (6 bases). The CDR3 has 15 residues. V lost 7 bases, J lost 2 bases, and 17 bases lay in between. Germline values: CDR1 SEHNR, CDR2 FQNEAQ (reference sequence). The CDR3 coding sequence is TGTGCCAGCACTAACGGGGGGGCACGGAACTATGGCTACACCTTC. Translation gives CASTNGGARNYGYTF. Variable domain in full (rest from reference TRBV7-9 and TRBJ1-2): DTGVSQNPRHKITKRGQNVTFRCDPISEHNRLYWYRQTLGQGPEFLTYFQNEAQLEKSRLLSDRFSAERPKGSFSTLEIQRTEQGDSAMYLCASTNGGARNYGYTFGSGTRLTVV.

This chain connects TRBV4-3 to TRBJ2-7, with D unresolved. This CDR3 region has 13 residues. Germline V CDR1 and CDR2: LGHNA, YSLEER. Trimming left V 0 bases short and J 4 bases short, with 7 bases between. In nucleotides, the CDR3 is TGCGCCAGCAGCCAAGATCACCCATACGAGCAGTACTTC. Amino acids: CASSQDHPYEQYF.

This chain links TRBV12-3 or TRBV12-4 with TRBJ1-1; D remains ambiguous. The CDR3 has 11 amino acids. Trimming left V 2 bases short and J 6 bases short, with 4 bases between. The CDR3 DNA reads TGTGCCAGCAGTTTATTCTCTGAAGCTTTCTTT. This encodes CASSLFSEAFF.

This clonotype was seen many times. The chain employs TRBV4-3 and TRBJ2-5; a weak D match, TRBD1 (6 bases). Germline CDR1 and CDR2: LGHNA and YSLEER. Trimming removed 6 bases from V and 7 bases from J, with 18 bases in between. The length of the CDR3 is 14 residues. CDR3 nucleotides: TGCGCCAGCAGTGTCTCAACAGGGACGGGGACCCAGTACTTC. Encoded protein: CASSVSTGTGTQYF.

This clonotype was recorded once. For the CDR3, the DNA is TGTGCCAGCAGCCAAGCTAGCGGGAGTTCCTACGAGCAGTACTTC. Residues: CASSQASGSSYEQYF. The V gene is TRBV3-1, the J gene TRBJ2-7, with TRBD2 matching 10 bases. The CDR3 is 15 amino acids. V was clipped by 1 base and J by 1 base; unmatched bases: 1. In germline, CDR1 is LGHDT, CDR2 YNNKEL (reference sequence).

The sample holds many counts of this clonotype. The chain is built from TRBV6-1 and TRBJ1-1, with D perhaps TRBD1 (5 bases). V gave up 6 bases and J gave up 4 bases, with 12 bases separating them. The CDR3 extends over 13 amino acids. The germline gives CDR1 MNHNS, CDR2 SASEGT. CDR3 amino acids: CASSLGERTEAFF. Here the CDR3 DNA reads TGTGCCAGCAGCCTGGGGGAGCGCACTGAAGCTTTCTTT.

The chain is built from TRBV29-1 and TRBJ1-2; D remains ambiguous. The V and J ends lost 1 base and 5 bases respectively, with 14 bases between them. CDR3 length equals 14 residues. Germline V gives CDR1 SQVTM, CDR2 ANQGSEA. This CDR3 is CSVEVREKWYGYTF. The CDR3 DNA reads TGCAGCGTTGAAGTTCGGGAGAAGTGGTATGGCTACACCTTC. Drawing the rest from reference TRBV29-1 and TRBJ1-2, the complete variable domain is SAVISQKPSRDICQRGTSLTIQCQVDSQVTMMFWYRQQPGQSLTLIATANQGSEATYESGFVIDKFPISRPNLTFSTLTVSNMSPEDSSIYLCSVEVREKWYGYTFGSGTRLTVV.

This clonotype was recorded at least ten times. This rearrangement joins TRBV28 to TRBJ2-1; perhaps TRBD1 as D (5 bases). Germline-derived CDR1 and CDR2 are MDHEN and SYDVKM. The CDR3 totals 13 residues. V gave up 8 bases and J gave up 0 bases, with 8 bases separating them. The CDR3 region is CASRQSSYNEQFF. The CDR3 DNA reads TGTGCCAGCCGACAGAGCTCCTACAATGAGCAGTTCTTC.

This clonotype turned up a few times. The rearrangement uses TRBV25-1 and TRBJ2-7; possibly TRBD2 for D (6 bases). Germline V CDR1 and CDR2: MGHDK, SYGVNS. The CDR3 consists of 13 residues. V lost 11 bases to trimming and J lost 2 bases, with 16 bases between them. CDR3 coding DNA: TGTGCCGTGTCGGGAGAAGGGACCTACGAGCAGTACTTC. Protein product: CAVSGEGTYEQYF.

In its sample, this clonotype was seen a few times. V gene TRBV5-1 combines with J gene TRBJ2-2; TRBD2 agrees at 13 bases. V was clipped by 1 base and J by 0 bases; unmatched bases: 9. CDR1 is SGHRS, CDR2 YFSETQ, per germline. This CDR3 is 20 amino acids long. As DNA, the CDR3 is TGCGCCAGCAGCTTGACCCCGACTAGCGGGAGGCTCGCGAACACCGGGGAGCTGTTTTTT. Amino acids: CASSLTPTSGRLANTGELFF.

This clonotype came up many times. The CDR3 spells CASTPGMPAHEQYF. In DNA, the CDR3 is TGCGCCAGCACCCCGGGCATGCCGGCCCACGAGCAGTACTTC. This chain joins TRBV5-1 and TRBJ2-7; unclear D gene. Looked up from germline, CDR1 is SGHRS and CDR2 is YFSETQ. V lost 6 bases and J 5 bases, leaving 18 bases between the germline ends. The CDR3 has 14 residues. Supplemented by reference TRBV5-1 and TRBJ2-7, the full variable domain reads KAGVTQTPRYLIKTRGQQVTLSCSPISGHRSVSWYQQTPGQGLQFLFEYFSETQRNKGNFPGRFSGRQFSNSRSEMNVSTLELGDSALYLCASTPGMPAHEQYFGPGTRLTVT.

This clonotype was counted at least ten times. The chain uses TRBV4-3 and TRBJ2-1; TRBD1 agrees at 7 bases. Per germline, CDR1 LGHNA and CDR2 YSLEER. V shed 1 base, J shed 5 bases, and the junction held 5 bases outside the gene matches. The CDR3 consists of 15 residues. The CDR3 coding sequence is TGCGCCAGCAGCCAAGTTCAAGGGGGCAACAATGAGCAGTTCTTC. The encoded protein is CASSQVQGGNNEQFF.

The table lists this clonotype with a few counts. The V gene is TRBV20-1, the J gene TRBJ2-1; the match to TRBD2 covers 14 bases. The germline V gene encodes CDR1 DFQATT and CDR2 SNEGSKA (reference sequence). Trimming at V came to 6 bases and at J to 11 bases, leaving 6 bases not matched to a gene. This CDR3 contains 13 residues. CDR3 amino acids: CSAAGTSGSKQFF. The CDR3 nucleotides read TGCAGTGCCGCCGGGACTAGCGGGAGTAAGCAGTTCTTC.